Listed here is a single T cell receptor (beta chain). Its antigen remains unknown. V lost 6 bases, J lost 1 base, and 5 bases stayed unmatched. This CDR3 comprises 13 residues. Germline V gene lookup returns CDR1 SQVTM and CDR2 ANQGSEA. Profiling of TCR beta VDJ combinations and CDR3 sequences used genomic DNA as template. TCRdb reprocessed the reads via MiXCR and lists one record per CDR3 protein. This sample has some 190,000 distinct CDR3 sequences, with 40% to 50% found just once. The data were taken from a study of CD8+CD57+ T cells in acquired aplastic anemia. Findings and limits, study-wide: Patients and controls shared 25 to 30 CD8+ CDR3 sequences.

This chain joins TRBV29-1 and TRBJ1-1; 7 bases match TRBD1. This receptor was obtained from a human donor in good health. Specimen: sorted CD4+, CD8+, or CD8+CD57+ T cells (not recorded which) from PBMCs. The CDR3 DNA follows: TGCAGCGTAAACACAGGGGAGAACACTGAAGCTTTCTTT. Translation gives CSVNTGENTEAFF.